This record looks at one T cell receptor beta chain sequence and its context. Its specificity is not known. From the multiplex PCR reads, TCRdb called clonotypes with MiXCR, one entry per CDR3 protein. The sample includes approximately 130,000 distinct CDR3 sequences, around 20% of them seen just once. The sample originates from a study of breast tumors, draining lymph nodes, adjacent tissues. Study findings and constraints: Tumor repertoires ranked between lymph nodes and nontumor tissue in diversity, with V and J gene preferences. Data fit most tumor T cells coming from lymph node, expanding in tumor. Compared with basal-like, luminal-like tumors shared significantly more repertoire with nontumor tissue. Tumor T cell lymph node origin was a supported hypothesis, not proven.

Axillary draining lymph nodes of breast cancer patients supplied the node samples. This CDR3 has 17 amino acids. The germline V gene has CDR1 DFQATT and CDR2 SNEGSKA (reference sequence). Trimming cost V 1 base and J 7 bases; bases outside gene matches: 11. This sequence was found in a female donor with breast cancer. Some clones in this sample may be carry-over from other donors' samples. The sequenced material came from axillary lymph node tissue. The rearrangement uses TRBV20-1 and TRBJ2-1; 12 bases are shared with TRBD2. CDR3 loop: CSARGDPSGRADNEQFF. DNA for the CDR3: TGCAGTGCTAGAGGGGATCCTAGCGGGAGGGCCGATAATGAGCAGTTCTTC.